The T cell receptor (beta chain) described here comes from a study of T cell responses to AZD1222 COVID-19 vaccine. Study-wide points: It was only five to seven AZD1222 recipients who were seropositive at baseline.

The length of the CDR3 is 13 residues. Germline lookup yields CDR1 SEHNR and CDR2 FQNEAQ (reference sequence). Trimming shortened V by 2 bases and J by 4 bases, and 8 bases separated the two germline ends. This table comes from immunoSEQ multiplex PCR, and its TCRdb copy is limited to in-frame clones, with some not included. Of over 95,000 clones in the sample, approximately 87% are singletons; the top ten hold around 10%. In regard to this clone: Its antigen is undetermined.

This TCR was sampled from an adult in good health. Sequencing used peripheral blood, obtained on day 0 of AZD1222 vaccination. This chain links TRBV7-9 with TRBJ1-1, with D unresolved. The CDR3 here is CASSLSLGTEAFF. The CDR3 bases are TGTGCCAGCAGCTTATCTCTCGGCACTGAAGCTTTCTTT.